This TCR beta chain appears in the sequencing data of a study of neoadjuvant anti-PD-1 for oral cavity cancer. Study overall: Patients without progression received a fourth nivolumab dose around day 43, then surgical resection on days 50-56.

The protocol was immunoSEQ multiplex PCR, while the TCRdb copy is restricted to in-frame clones and leaves out a portion. This table has roughly 60,000 clones, more than 60% appearing once. Stage II-IVA oral cavity squamous cell carcinoma was new and untreated by systemic or radiation therapy. PBMCs were not maintained or expanded in culture before analysis. CDR3 length equals 16 residues. V lost 6 bases and J 0 bases, leaving 17 bases between the germline ends. Looked up from germline, CDR1 is SEHNR and CDR2 is FQNEAQ (reference sequence). This specimen consisted of PBMCs, obtained before nivolumab (anti-PD-1) treatment. The TCR was taken from a person aged 35-79 years with oral cavity squamous cell carcinoma. The chain has TRBV7-9 and TRBJ1-1; the D gene is possibly TRBD1 (5 bases). CDR3 DNA sequence: TGTGCCAGCAGGCCGGGACCTTGGCTCATGAACACTGAAGCTTTCTTT. Translating it yields CASRPGPWLMNTEAFF.